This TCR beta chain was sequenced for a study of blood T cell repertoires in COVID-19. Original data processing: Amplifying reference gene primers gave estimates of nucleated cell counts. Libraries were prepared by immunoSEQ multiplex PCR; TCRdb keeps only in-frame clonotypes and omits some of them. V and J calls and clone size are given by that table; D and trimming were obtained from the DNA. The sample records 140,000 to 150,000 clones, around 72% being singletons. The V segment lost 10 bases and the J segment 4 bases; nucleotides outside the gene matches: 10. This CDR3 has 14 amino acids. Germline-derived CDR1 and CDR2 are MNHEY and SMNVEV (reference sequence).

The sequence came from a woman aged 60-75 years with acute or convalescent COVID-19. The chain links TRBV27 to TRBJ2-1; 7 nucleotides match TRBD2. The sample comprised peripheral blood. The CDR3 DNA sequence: TGTGCCACAGGGATGGGGGGAGGGTACAATGAGCAGTTCTTC. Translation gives CATGMGGGYNEQFF.